The T cell receptor beta chain described here comes from a study of cytomegalovirus exposure and HLA in healthy donors. In the PCR, 60 Vbeta and 13 Jbeta primers were used. Sequencing used immunoSEQ multiplex PCR; TCRdb keeps in-frame clones, though not all of them. The table records about 200,000 clones, around 77% of them present only once. V dropped 6 bases and J dropped 5; count of bases not matched to a gene: 3. Germline V gene data show CDR1 as MGHRA and CDR2 as YSYEKL. The CDR3 has 15 residues. This clone was seen a few times. This rearrangement joins TRBV4-1 to TRBJ2-2; 13 nucleotides line up with TRBD2. The receptor was isolated from a woman under 40 in good health and CMV-seronegative. Sequencing used PBMCs. CDR3 loop: CASRSLAGGTGELFF. The CDR3, as DNA: TGCGCCAGCAGGTCACTAGCGGGAGGGACCGGGGAGCTGTTTTTT.